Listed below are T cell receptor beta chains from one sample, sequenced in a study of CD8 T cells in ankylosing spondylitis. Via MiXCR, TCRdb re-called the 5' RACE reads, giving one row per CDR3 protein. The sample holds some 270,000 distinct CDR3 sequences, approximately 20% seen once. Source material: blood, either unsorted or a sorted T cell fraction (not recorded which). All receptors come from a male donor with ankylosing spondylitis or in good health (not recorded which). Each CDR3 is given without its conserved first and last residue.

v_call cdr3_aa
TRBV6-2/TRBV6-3 ASSYLSLAGGMDEQF
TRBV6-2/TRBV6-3 ASSYSKGGREQF
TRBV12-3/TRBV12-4 ASTNWDRGGYTQY
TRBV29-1 SVEVIGNEQF
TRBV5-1 ASSSGFINEQF
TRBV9 ASSVGGSGYEQY
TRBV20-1 SARDPPTSANEQF
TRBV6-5 ASSYGAGAYNEQF
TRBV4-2 ASGEDLYQETQY
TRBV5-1 ASRARGKETQY
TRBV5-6 ASSLSADYNEQF
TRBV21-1 ASSKGIISNQPQH